Below are 18 T cell receptor beta chains sequenced from a single sample in a study of blood T cells in healthy people across ages. Combining a sample-barcoded 5' primer with a J-beta primer mix, a second PCR ran for roughly 7 to 11 cycles. TCRdb passed the 5' RACE reads through MiXCR, listing each CDR3 protein once. This repertoire shows 1.5 million to 2 million distinct CDR3 sequences, 25% to 30% found once; its top ten account for 7.7%. The sequenced material came from blood. These TCRs come from a woman in her twenties or thirties in good health.

V usage is TRBV12-3 or TRBV12-4 and J usage is TRBJ1-5; 8 nucleotides line up with TRBD1. V dropped 3 bases and J dropped 10; count of bases not matched to a gene: 14. This CDR3 comprises 16 residues. The CDR3 nucleotides read TGTGCCAGCAGTTTTGGACAGGGAGGGCGTTATAGCCCCCAGCATTTT. Its protein is CASSFGQGGRYSPQHF.

V is TRBV11-2 and J is TRBJ2-5; tentatively, D is TRBD1 (5 bases). The CDR3 is 15 residues long. V gave up 2 bases and J gave up 0 bases, with 10 bases separating them. Germline CDR1 SGHAT, CDR2 FQNNGV. This chain's CDR3 is CASSLRIGDQETQYF. The CDR3 DNA is TGTGCCAGCAGCTTACGTATAGGGGACCAAGAGACCCAGTACTTC.

CDR3 coding DNA: TGTGCCAGCAGCTGGGCGGGACAGGGGGGGAAGTTTGCCCAGCATTTT. Amino acids: CASSWAGQGGKFAQHF. The V and J genes are TRBV5-5 and TRBJ1-5; 11 nucleotides line up with TRBD1. The CDR3 is made up of 16 amino acids. Germline V CDR1 and CDR2: SGHKS, YYEKEE (reference sequence). The trim removed 3 bases at V and 11 bases at J, leaving 13 bases unmatched.

Comments on this clonotype: This sequence may be a read error, since a much larger clone differs from it by one base. The chain links TRBV6-5 to TRBJ2-4; 7 bases are shared with TRBD2. Looked up from germline, CDR1 is MNHEY and CDR2 is SVGAGI. This CDR3 contains 13 residues. V shed 9 bases, J shed 15 bases, and the junction held 17 bases outside the gene matches. The CDR3 coding sequence is TGTGCCAGTCAGGCGTCGGAAGCGGGGACCCTGTACTTC. Translating it yields CASQASEAGTLYF.

J is TRBJ1-2 and V is TRBV5-6, with 7 nucleotides matching TRBD1. Germline CDR1 is SGHDT and CDR2 is YYEEEE. The trim removed 4 bases at V and 6 bases at J, leaving 6 bases unmatched. CDR3 length equals 13 residues. The CDR3 reads CASSDYDRDGYTF. The CDR3 DNA follows: TGTGCCAGCAGCGATTACGACAGGGATGGCTACACCTTC.

The rearrangement links TRBV3-1 to TRBJ1-6; no clear D gene. The CDR3 length is 14 residues. The germline CDR1 and CDR2 sequences are LGHDT and YNNKEL (reference sequence). The V end was cut by 4 bases, the J end by 11 bases, with 15 bases between. CDR3 nucleotide sequence: TGTGCCAGCAGCCTATCGTCGAGGACCGCACCCCTCCACTTT. Translated: CASSLSSRTAPLHF.

At least ten counts were recorded for this clonotype. The chain recombines TRBV5-1 with TRBJ2-5; 7 nucleotides agree with TRBD1. Per germline, CDR1 SGHRS and CDR2 YFSETQ. CDR3 length equals 14 residues. The junction had 5 bases not matched to a gene; V was cut back by 4 bases and J by 2 bases. This CDR3 reads CASSPDREQETQYF. CDR3 nucleotide sequence: TGCGCCAGCAGCCCAGACAGGGAACAAGAGACCCAGTACTTC.

This clonotype was counted a few times. The chain joins TRBV7-9 to TRBJ2-3; D remains unclear. The CDR3 is 17 residues long. Germline lookup yields CDR1 SEHNR and CDR2 FQNEAQ (reference sequence). Trimming left V 2 bases short and J 2 bases short, with 17 bases between. CDR3 protein: CASSLSQRTNPTDTQYF. The CDR3 nucleotides are TGTGCCAGCAGCTTATCCCAGCGAACTAACCCCACAGATACGCAGTATTTT. The entire variable domain, with the rest obtained from reference TRBV7-9 and TRBJ2-3, is as follows: DTGVSQNPRHKITKRGQNVTFRCDPISEHNRLYWYRQTLGQGPEFLTYFQNEAQLEKSRLLSDRFSAERPKGSFSTLEIQRTEQGDSAMYLCASSLSQRTNPTDTQYFGPGTRLTVL.

The count of this clonotype is one. The chain is built from TRBV2 and TRBJ2-3, with a tentative D call TRBD1 (5 bases). With 6 bases removed from V and 8 bases from J, the gap between germline ends came to 9 bases. CDR3 length: 11 amino acids. Germline assignment: CDR1 SNHLY and CDR2 FYNNEI. CDR3 coding DNA: TGTGCCAGCAGGCAGCAGGGTACGCAGTATTTT. As protein: CASRQQGTQYF.

The rearrangement links TRBV11-2 to TRBJ2-4; 9 bases map to TRBD1. The CDR3 contains 15 residues. Germline CDR1 SGHAT, CDR2 FQNNGV. Trimming at V came to 6 bases and at J to 0 bases, leaving 3 bases not matched to a gene. The CDR3 loop is CASRGQGPAKNIQYF. The CDR3 DNA reads TGTGCCAGCAGGGGACAGGGACCAGCCAAAAACATTCAGTACTTC.

This chain links TRBV5-1 with TRBJ2-3; 11 bases match TRBD2. The junction had 10 bases not matched to a gene; V was cut back by 4 bases and J by 3 bases. This CDR3 region has 17 residues. Per the germline V gene, CDR1 is SGHRS and CDR2 is YFSETQ. The CDR3 bases are TGCGCCAGCAGCCCTGCTCTAGCGGGGGGTAGTACAGATACGCAGTATTTT. Residues: CASSPALAGGSTDTQYF. The complete variable domain, with remaining parts taken from reference TRBV5-1 and TRBJ2-3, reads KAGVTQTPRYLIKTRGQQVTLSCSPISGHRSVSWYQQTPGQGLQFLFEYFSETQRNKGNFPGRFSGRQFSNSRSEMNVSTLELGDSALYLCASSPALAGGSTDTQYFGPGTRLTVL.

As to this clonotype: This clone may be a read error of a much larger clone one base away. The rearrangement uses TRBV6-6 and TRBJ2-7; D call uncertain. The germline V gene has CDR1 MNHNY and CDR2 SVGAGI (reference sequence). This CDR3 contains 13 residues. V lost 3 bases, J lost 6 bases, and 12 bases lay in between. CDR3 sequence reads: CASSYRAFGEQYF. The CDR3 coding sequence is TGTGCCAGCAGTTATCGGGCTTTCGGCGAGCAGTACTTC.

This clonotype was picked up many times. The CDR3 loop reads CASSLGGGPQETQYF. The CDR3 DNA reads as TGTGCCAGCAGCCTCGGCGGTGGGCCCCAAGAGACCCAGTACTTC. V usage is TRBV7-2 and J usage is TRBJ2-5; no firm D call. The CDR3 has 15 amino acids. V was pared by 5 bases and J by 1 base, with 14 bases between. Germline CDR1 reads SGHTA; CDR2 reads FQGNSA.

This clonotype was counted only a few times. The rearrangement joins TRBV20-1 to TRBJ2-7, with TRBD2 matching 8 bases. After removal of 1 base from V and 7 bases from J, the junction contained 9 bases not matched to a gene. The CDR3 loop spans 14 amino acids. CDR1 is DFQATT and CDR2 is SNEGSKA in the germline V gene (reference sequence). In DNA form, the CDR3 reads TGCAGTGCTAGAGTGGGCAGGGCGGGGGGAGAGCAGTACTTC. It is translated as CSARVGRAGGEQYF.

This sequence joins TRBV5-1 and TRBJ2-3; D possibly matches TRBD1 or TRBD2 (5 bases each). V shed 2 bases and J shed 4 bases, with 14 bases lying between them. Germline V gene sequence: CDR1 SGHRS, CDR2 YFSETQ. The CDR3 consists of 15 residues. The CDR3 is CASSLMGRGPDTQYF. In DNA, the CDR3 is TGCGCCAGCAGCTTAATGGGACGGGGCCCAGATACGCAGTATTTT.

A few counts support this clonotype. The CDR3 loop is CASSWGITGNTIYF. The CDR3 DNA reads as TGTGCCAGCAGTTGGGGGATCACTGGAAACACCATATATTTT. J is TRBJ1-3 and V is TRBV28; a possible D gene is TRBD1 (5 bases). CDR3 length: 14 residues. Per the germline V gene, CDR1 is MDHEN and CDR2 is SYDVKM. With 4 bases removed from V and 2 bases from J, the gap between germline ends came to 9 bases.

The rearrangement uses TRBV20-1 and TRBJ2-1; TRBD2 matches at 9 bases. This CDR3 contains 19 residues. The V segment lost 0 bases and the J segment 0 bases; nucleotides outside the gene matches: 12. The germline V gene encodes CDR1 DFQATT and CDR2 SNEGSKA (reference sequence). The CDR3 DNA is TGCAGTGCTAGAGATCGAGCGACTAGCGGAGGGAGCTCCTACAATGAGCAGTTCTTC. Translation gives CSARDRATSGGSSYNEQFF.

The V call is TRBV3-1, the J call TRBJ2-4; 8 bases align to TRBD1. The CDR3 is 17 residues long. Germline assignment: CDR1 LGHDT and CDR2 YNNKEL (reference sequence). V dropped 4 bases and J dropped 0; count of bases not matched to a gene: 8. CDR3 residues: CASSRTGIRPAKNIQYF. The CDR3 region has the DNA TGTGCCAGCAGCCGGACAGGGATTAGACCAGCCAAAAACATTCAGTACTTC.